This T cell receptor (beta chain) was sequenced for a study of OX40 agonist ivuxolimab in advanced cancers. About the research overall: Hepatocellular carcinoma, melanoma, renal cell or head and neck cancer affected the dose-escalation patients.

Collection of blood occurred at baseline, at cycle 4 day 1, and at cycle 7 day 1. This table comes from immunoSEQ multiplex PCR, and its TCRdb copy is limited to in-frame clones, with some not included. Among tens of thousands of clones listed, about 86% were seen once. The CDR3 sequence is 14 residues long. In germline, CDR1 is MDHEN, CDR2 SYDVKM. Trimming left V 3 bases short and J 5 bases short, with 13 bases between. This specimen was CD4+ or CD8+ T cells sorted from blood, taken in a trial of the OX40 agonist ivuxolimab. The sequence was obtained from an adult with an advanced solid tumor such as melanoma, head and neck, liver or kidney cancer. V gene TRBV28 combines with J gene TRBJ1-2; TRBD1 might be the D (5 bases). The CDR3 sequence is CASSLLGLGYGYTF. Here the CDR3 DNA reads TGTGCCAGCAGTTTGCTGGGGCTGGGTTATGGCTACACCTTC.